The 13 T cell receptor beta chains below come from one sample, sequenced in a study of T cells after posttransplantation cyclophosphamide. Clones were read by immunoSEQ multiplex PCR, and TCRdb kept only the in-frame ones, dropping some. The sample counts over 20,000 clones, none seen once; the ten largest own approximately 1.5%. Sequences were obtained from PBMCs. All receptors come from a man in his fifties or sixties in good health, CMV-negative, and a related stem cell transplant donor.

In this sample, this clone turned up many times. This sequence joins TRBV6-1 and TRBJ1-5; D may be TRBD1 (5 bases). Germline V gives CDR1 MNHNS, CDR2 SASEGT. The V gene lost 0 bases and the J gene lost 3 bases, with 9 bases spanning the gap. The CDR3 totals 15 residues. CDR3 coding DNA: TGTGCCAGCAGTGAAGCGGGGGGAACCAATCAGCCCCAGCATTTT. Amino acid sequence: CASSEAGGTNQPQHF.

This clone was found many times. The chain employs TRBV4-1 and TRBJ1-2; 10 nucleotides align to TRBD1. The CDR3 extends over 15 amino acids. V lost 0 bases and J lost 6; bases outside the gene matches: 4. Germline CDR1 MGHRA, CDR2 YSYEKL. The CDR3 DNA sequence: TGCGCCAGCAGCCAAGATGAGGACAGGGGGAATGGCTACACCTTC. This codes for CASSQDEDRGNGYTF.

In its sample, this clone was seen many times. The chain recombines TRBV6-1 with TRBJ1-1; TRBD1 agrees at 9 bases. The CDR3 length is 13 residues. V trimming: 8 bases; J trimming: 3 bases; junction bases outside the gene matches: 4. From germline, CDR1 is MNHNS and CDR2 SASEGT. CDR3 bases: TGTGCCAGCGGGAGACAGGGGGACACTGAAGCTTTCTTT. Translated, it gives CASGRQGDTEAFF.

The sample holds many counts of this clone. The V gene is TRBV5-6, the J gene TRBJ2-4, with D perhaps matching TRBD1 (6 bases). Germline V gene sequence: CDR1 SGHDT, CDR2 YYEEEE. This CDR3 is 16 amino acids long. The V end was cut by 0 bases, the J end by 6 bases, with 16 bases between. Here the CDR3 reads CASSLGFLGQPNIQYF. The CDR3 coding sequence is TGTGCCAGCAGCTTGGGTTTCTTAGGACAGCCAAACATTCAGTACTTC.

This clone showed up many times. The chain uses TRBV30 and TRBJ2-2; 9 nucleotides align to TRBD1. This CDR3 spans 14 amino acids. The V gene's germline CDR1 is GTSNPN and CDR2 SVGIG (reference sequence). V lost 5 bases, J lost 4 bases, and 5 bases stayed unmatched. The CDR3 region has the DNA TGTGCCTGGTCCGGGACAGGGCGCACCGGGGAGCTGTTTTTT. Encoded protein: CAWSGTGRTGELFF.

This clone was counted ten times or more. An end of the junction differs from the germline gene, which may be a read error. This sample includes further DNA sequences coding for the same CDR3. This rearrangement joins TRBV6-1 to TRBJ2-6, with a possible D match to TRBD1 (5 bases). The CDR3 runs 15 residues. Germline lookup yields CDR1 MNHNS and CDR2 SASEGT. CDR3 amino acids: CASSGTESGANVLTF. CDR3 coding DNA: TGTGCCAGCAGCGGTACTGAGTCTGGGGCCAACGTTCTGACTTTC.

This clone was recorded many times. J is TRBJ2-7 and V is TRBV6-5; D unclear. CDR1 MNHEY and CDR2 SVGAGI come from the germline V gene. This CDR3 is built from 14 residues. The V and J ends lost 3 bases and 3 bases respectively, with 12 bases between them. CDR3 sequence reads: CASSYRYRHYEQYF. As DNA, the CDR3 is TGTGCCAGCAGTTATAGGTACAGACACTACGAGCAGTACTTC.

This clone was counted at least ten times. V and J are TRBV5-4 and TRBJ2-1, with 14 bases fitting TRBD2. Trimming took 7 bases from V and 1 from J; bases not matched to a gene: 7. CDR3 length: 17 amino acids. From germline, CDR1 is SGHNT and CDR2 YYREEE (reference sequence). The CDR3: CASGGTSGGPSYNEQFF. DNA for the CDR3: TGTGCCAGCGGGGGGACTAGCGGGGGACCTTCCTACAATGAGCAGTTCTTC.

Only a few counts were recorded for this clone. The rearrangement uses TRBV27 and TRBJ2-5; 7 bases fit TRBD1. Gene TRBJ2-7 matches the end of the DNA better, so the J call may be wrong. The CDR3 runs to 13 residues. Germline CDR1 MNHEY, CDR2 SMNVEV (reference sequence). CDR3 bases: TGTGCCAGTAACAAGGGGGCGGGTGACGAGCAGTACTTC. Translation gives CASNKGAGDEQYF.

This clone was seen many times. The rearrangement uses TRBV28 and TRBJ2-2; possibly TRBD1 for D (6 bases). V lost 6 bases and J 4 bases, leaving 15 bases between the germline ends. The germline CDR1 and CDR2 sequences are MDHEN and SYDVKM. The CDR3 runs 15 residues. In DNA form, the CDR3 reads TGTGCCAGCAGCCTATTGGGGGCCATCACCGGGGAGCTGTTTTTT. Translating it yields CASSLLGAITGELFF.

In this sample, this clone turned up many times. The V and J genes are TRBV4-2 and TRBJ2-5, with 8 bases matching TRBD2. V was pared by 0 bases and J by 1 base, with 1 base of the junction left unmatched. Per germline, CDR1 LGHNA and CDR2 YNFKEQ. CDR3 length: 15 amino acids. The CDR3 bases are TGTGCCAGCAGCCAAGATCGGGGGGGCCAAGAGACCCAGTACTTC. Encoded protein: CASSQDRGGQETQYF.

This clone was detected many times. This chain links TRBV30 with TRBJ2-5; D unclear. CDR1 and CDR2 from the germline V gene are GTSNPN and SVGIG (reference sequence). V was shortened by 0 bases and J by 4 bases, with 6 bases between the two germline ends. The CDR3 is 12 residues long. CDR3 residues: CAWSVAGETQYF. As DNA, the CDR3 is TGTGCCTGGAGTGTGGCAGGAGAGACCCAGTACTTC.

At least ten counts were recorded for this clone. The chain is built from TRBV30 and TRBJ1-5; 7 positions agree with TRBD1. Germline V lookup: CDR1 GTSNPN, CDR2 SVGIG (reference sequence). The CDR3 sequence is 17 residues long. The V segment lost 1 base and the J segment 1 base; nucleotides outside the gene matches: 10. CDR3 sequence reads: CAWSEVQGGLSNQPQHF. The DNA for the CDR3 is TGTGCCTGGAGTGAGGTCCAGGGGGGATTGAGCAATCAGCCCCAGCATTTT.